The 20 T cell receptor beta chains listed next were all sequenced from one sample in a study of blood T cell repertoires in COVID-19. Sequencing used immunoSEQ multiplex PCR; TCRdb keeps in-frame clones, though not all of them. This sample yields 95,000 to 110,000 clones, of which nearly 90% are seen a single time; around 3.1% belongs to the top ten. Source material: peripheral blood. The receptors were gathered from a man between 50 and 59 years old in a cohort sampled during active COVID-19.

The chain carries TRBV28 and TRBJ2-1; D is unclear. The CDR3 is 16 amino acids. Trimming pared 6 bases from V and 0 bases from J, leaving 15 bases between. Germline V lookup: CDR1 MDHEN, CDR2 SYDVKM. CDR3 in DNA: TGTGCCAGCAGCCTCCTACCGAGTAGCTCCTACAATGAGCAGTTCTTC. Amino acids: CASSLLPSSSYNEQFF.

This clone was detected a few times. The chain carries TRBV18 and TRBJ1-5, with D possibly matching TRBD1 (6 bases). Germline lookup yields CDR1 KGHSH and CDR2 LQKENI. The V end lost 4 bases, the J end lost 6 bases, and 16 bases lay between the germline ends. CDR3 size: 15 residues. CDR3 sequence: CASSRLQGSVQPQHF. CDR3 bases: TGTGCCAGCTCACGCCTACAGGGTTCCGTTCAGCCCCAGCATTTT.

V gene TRBV4-3 combines with J gene TRBJ2-1; TRBD2 aligns across 10 bases. CDR1 is LGHNA, CDR2 YSLEER, per germline. After removal of 1 base from V and 7 bases from J, the junction contained 7 bases not matched to a gene. This CDR3 has 16 amino acids. The CDR3 DNA reads TGCGCCAGCAGCCAAGTTCCGAGCGGGGGGGCTAATGAGCAGTTCTTC. Its translation is CASSQVPSGGANEQFF.

This clone occurred once. This sample includes further DNA sequences coding for the same CDR3. This chain links TRBV5-4 with TRBJ1-6, with D unclear. The V end lost 5 bases, the J end lost 1 base, and 7 bases lay between the germline ends. The CDR3 extends over 14 amino acids. CDR1 is SGHNT and CDR2 is YYREEE in the germline V gene (reference sequence). CDR3 in DNA: TGTGCCAGCAGTTCCGGGTCCTATAATTCACCCCTCCACTTT. Its translation is CASSSGSYNSPLHF.

CDR3 nucleotide sequence: TGTGCCAGCAGCGTTGGGAGGCGGCAAGAGACCCAGTACTTC. Amino acids: CASSVGRRQETQYF. V gene TRBV5-6 combines with J gene TRBJ2-5; weak D call: TRBD2 (6 bases). Trimming pared 4 bases from V and 2 bases from J, leaving 12 bases between. The germline V gene encodes CDR1 SGHDT and CDR2 YYEEEE. The CDR3 is made up of 14 amino acids.

The chain is built from TRBV2 and TRBJ1-3, with unresolved D. This CDR3 comprises 14 residues. V lost 4 bases, J lost 0 bases, and 7 bases lay in between. Per the germline V gene, CDR1 is SNHLY and CDR2 is FYNNEI. CDR3 nucleotides: TGTGCCAGCAGTGGAGGGAGCTCTGGAAACACCATATATTTT. This translates into CASSGGSSGNTIYF.

The chain combines TRBV6-5 with TRBJ2-3; 13 nucleotides agree with TRBD2. The germline V gene has CDR1 MNHEY and CDR2 SVGAGI. With 6 bases clipped from V and 6 bases from J, the junction kept 6 bases outside the gene matches. The CDR3 length is 15 residues. CDR3 coding DNA: TGTGCCAGCAGCTGGACTAGCGGGGGACCCGATACGCAGTATTTT. Protein product: CASSWTSGGPDTQYF.

The chain joins TRBV27 to TRBJ1-1; D is ambiguous. Germline V gene sequence: CDR1 MNHEY, CDR2 SMNVEV (reference sequence). This CDR3 spans 13 amino acids. V lost 4 bases to trimming and J lost 2 bases, with 8 bases between them. The CDR3 protein is CASSSRDNTEAFF. As DNA, the CDR3 is TGTGCCAGCAGTTCAAGAGATAACACTGAAGCTTTCTTT.

Written as DNA, the CDR3 is TGTGCCAGCTCAGCAACGGGGGGCAGGGCTGAAAAACTGTTTTTT. Protein product: CASSATGGRAEKLFF. J is TRBJ1-4 and V is TRBV18; D might be TRBD1 (6 bases). Trimming stripped 5 bases from V and 7 bases from J, with 17 bases between. The germline V gene encodes CDR1 KGHSH and CDR2 LQKENI. CDR3 length: 15 amino acids. The full variable domain, with the rest looked up from reference TRBV18 and TRBJ1-4, is NAGVMQNPRHLVRRRGQEARLRCSPMKGHSHVYWYRQLPEEGLKFMVYLQKENIIDESGMPKERFSAEFPKEGPSILRIQQVVRGDSAAYFCASSATGGRAEKLFFGSGTQLSVL.

This chain links TRBV27 with TRBJ2-7; possibly TRBD1 for D (6 bases). From germline, CDR1 is MNHEY and CDR2 SMNVEV (reference sequence). The CDR3 has 13 amino acids. Trimming cost V 5 bases and J 2 bases, with 10 bases left between them. Written as DNA, the CDR3 is TGTGCCAGCAGTGTAGGGGGTACCTACGAGCAGTACTTC. Translation: CASSVGGTYEQYF.

V and J are TRBV7-2 and TRBJ2-5; 10 bases match TRBD2. This CDR3 has 15 residues. J was trimmed by 4 bases and V by 5 bases; bases with no gene match: 7. From germline, CDR1 is SGHTA and CDR2 FQGNSA. The CDR3: CASSPSGGALETQYF. For the CDR3, the DNA is TGTGCCAGCAGCCCCAGCGGGGGGGCCCTAGAGACCCAGTACTTC.

This rearrangement joins TRBV3-1 (or the pseudogene TRBV3-2) to TRBJ1-1, with TRBD1 identical over 9 bases. V was clipped by 4 bases and J by 0 bases; unmatched bases: 6. CDR1 and CDR2 from the germline V gene are LGHDT and YNNKEL (reference sequence). The CDR3 totals 16 residues. CDR3 amino acids: CASSPGTGRMNTEAFF. The CDR3 DNA reads as TGTGCCAGCAGCCCCGGGACAGGGCGTATGAACACTGAAGCTTTCTTT.

The chain joins TRBV29-1 to TRBJ2-5, with TRBD2 identical over 8 bases. The germline CDR1 and CDR2 sequences are SQVTM and ANQGSEA. The CDR3 is 12 residues long. Trimming took 6 bases from V and 5 from J; bases not matched to a gene: 5. The CDR3 DNA is TGCAGCGTGGCCACGGGGGGGGAGACCCAGTACTTC. As protein: CSVATGGETQYF.

V gene TRBV2 combines with J gene TRBJ1-3; D is unresolved. This CDR3 comprises 12 residues. CDR1 SNHLY and CDR2 FYNNEI come from the germline V gene. Trimming removed 4 bases at V and 3 bases at J, with 4 bases between. The CDR3 DNA is TGTGCCAGCAGTGTTTATGGAAACACCATATATTTT. It codes for CASSVYGNTIYF.

The chain joins TRBV2 to TRBJ2-7, with D possibly being TRBD1 (5 bases). The CDR3 length is 15 residues. V dropped 2 bases and J dropped 2 bases, with 13 bases sitting between them. Germline V lookup: CDR1 SNHLY, CDR2 FYNNEI. In DNA form, the CDR3 reads TGTGCCAGCAGTGAATGGGGCGGAACCACCTACGAGCAGTACTTC. Amino acid sequence: CASSEWGGTTYEQYF. The whole variable domain, remainder taken from reference TRBV2 and TRBJ2-7, is EPEVTQTPSHQVTQMGQEVILRCVPISNHLYFYWYRQILGQKVEFLVSFYNNEISEKSEIFDDQFSVERPDGSNFTLKIRSTKLEDSAMYFCASSEWGGTTYEQYFGPGTRLTVT.

The chain combines TRBV7-8 with TRBJ2-3; 10 bases match TRBD2. The J segment lost 1 base and the V segment lost 6 bases, leaving 4 bases of the junction unmatched. This CDR3 spans 15 amino acids. The germline V gene encodes CDR1 SGHVS and CDR2 FQNEAQ. As DNA, the CDR3 is TGTGCCAGCAGTTCTAGCGGGGGCCGCACAGATACGCAGTATTTT. It specifies CASSSSGGRTDTQYF. Looking up the rest from reference TRBV7-8 and TRBJ2-3 gives the full variable domain: GAGVSQSPRYKVAKRGQDVALRCDPISGHVSLFWYQQALGQGPEFLTYFQNEAQLDKSGLPSDRFFAERPEGSVSTLKIQRTQQEDSAVYLCASSSSGGRTDTQYFGPGTRLTVL.

The rearrangement joins TRBV11-3 to TRBJ2-3; D is undetermined. Germline CDR1 SGHNT, CDR2 YENEEA. Trimming pared 3 bases from V and 0 bases from J, leaving 7 bases between. The CDR3 sequence is 14 residues long. The CDR3 sequence: CASSFSLSTDTQYF. The CDR3 DNA follows: TGTGCCAGCAGCTTCTCGTTAAGCACAGATACGCAGTATTTT.

The V gene is TRBV19, the J gene TRBJ1-2, with 8 nucleotides matching TRBD1. J gave up 8 bases and V 5 bases, and 7 bases lay outside the gene matches. CDR3 length: 13 residues. The germline gives CDR1 LNHDA, CDR2 SQIVND (reference sequence). CDR3 loop: CASSLLDRDGYTF. DNA of the CDR3: TGTGCCAGTAGTCTCCTGGACAGGGACGGCTACACCTTC.

The CDR3 sequence: CASSERDRQETQYF. The CDR3 DNA follows: TGTGCCAGCAGTGAAAGGGACAGACAAGAGACCCAGTACTTC. This chain connects TRBV2 to TRBJ2-5, with 7 bases lining up with TRBD1. CDR1 and CDR2 (germline): SNHLY, FYNNEI. The CDR3 contains 14 residues. The ends lost 2 bases at V and 2 bases at J; junction bases unmatched: 2.

V and J are TRBV24-1 and TRBJ2-1; 7 bases are shared with TRBD1. Unmatched junction bases numbered 9, after V lost 8 bases and J lost 6 bases. Germline CDR1 reads KGHDR; CDR2 reads SFDVKD. CDR3 length: 14 amino acids. The CDR3 reads CATTPGGPPNEQFF. CDR3 DNA sequence: TGTGCCACCACCCCAGGGGGACCTCCCAATGAGCAGTTCTTC.